This record looks at one T cell receptor (beta chain) sequence and its context. Its specificity is not known. The deep-level immunoSEQ assay was used. Per the original methods: Filtering differed, since immunoSEQ gave only junction sequences and no quality scores. TCRdb keeps only in-frame clones here, not all; method: immunoSEQ multiplex PCR. That table furnishes V, J and clone size, whereas the DNA furnished D and trimming. The sample consists of over a million clones, more than 65% of them appearing once. Germline V gene lookup returns CDR1 KGHSH and CDR2 LQKENI. The CDR3 consists of 13 residues. The sample originates from a study of shared clonotypes between healthy human individuals. In the study overall: Three plates were used per donor for CD4 naive, three for CD4 memory, two for CD8 naive and one for CD8 memory.

Study-level findings and limits: When naive CD4 clonotypes were compared across a handful of donors, around 5% were shared.

This chain joins TRBV18 and TRBJ2-5, with D unresolved. The DNA end is more similar to TRBJ2-7, so the J call may be wrong. Input material: memory CD4+ T cells sorted from blood. Subset here: CD45RA-negative fraction. The receptor was derived from a man aged 18 to 30 in good health. The chain's CDR3 is CASSPMVAYEQYF. The CDR3 DNA is TGTGCCAGCTCACCAATGGTAGCCTACGAGCAGTACTTC.